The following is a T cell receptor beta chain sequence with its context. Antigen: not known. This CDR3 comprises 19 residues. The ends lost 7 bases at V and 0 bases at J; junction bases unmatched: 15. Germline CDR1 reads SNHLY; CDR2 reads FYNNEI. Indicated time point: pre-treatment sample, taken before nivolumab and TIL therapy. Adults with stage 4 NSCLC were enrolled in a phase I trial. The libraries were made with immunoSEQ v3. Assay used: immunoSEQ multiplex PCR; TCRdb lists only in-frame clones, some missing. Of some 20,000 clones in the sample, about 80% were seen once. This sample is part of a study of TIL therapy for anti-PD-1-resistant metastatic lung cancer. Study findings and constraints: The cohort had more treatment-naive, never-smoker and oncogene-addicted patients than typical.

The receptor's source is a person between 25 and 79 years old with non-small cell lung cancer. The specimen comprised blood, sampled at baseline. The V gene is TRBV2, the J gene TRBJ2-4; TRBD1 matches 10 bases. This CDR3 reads CASTPSGTGDILAKNIQYF. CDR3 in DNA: TGTGCCAGCACGCCCTCCGGGACAGGGGATATACTAGCCAAAAACATTCAGTACTTC.